These T cell receptor beta chains were read from a single sample in a study of cytomegalovirus exposure and HLA in healthy donors. The protocol was immunoSEQ multiplex PCR, while the TCRdb copy is restricted to in-frame clones and leaves out a portion. The sample shows roughly 190,000 clones, roughly 10% of them seen only once. The sequenced sample consisted of PBMCs. Receptors originate from a woman aged 25 to 39 in good health and CMV-seropositive. Both conserved end residues are part of each CDR3.

TRBV6-1 | CASSPPSGIGYEQYF
TRBV4-1 | CASSLGQGASEQYF
TRBV19 | CASSIGSNNEQFF
TRBV5-4 | CASSWDRGNTEAFF
TRBV10-3 | CATIRGQMNTEAFF
TRBV6-1 | CASRTSVSTDTQYF
TRBV19 | CASATDSGTQYF
TRBV5-1 | CASSLPWLARMHTDTQYF
TRBV2 | CASSEQGLAKNIQYF
TRBV7-2 | CASSLGTAYEQYF
TRBV27 | CASSSRTSAGELFF